The 27 T cell receptor beta chains below were found in one sample sequenced in a study of T cells in Graves' hyperthyroidism and ophthalmopathy. Amplification yielded TCR beta CDR3 regions, with RNA transcripts as the source. TCR CDR3 underwent first-round RT-PCR with the HTBI primer set. TCRdb recomputed calls from the multiplex PCR reads with MiXCR, one row per CDR3 protein. The sample lists about 620,000 distinct CDR3 sequences, 15% to 20% occurring once. The specimen sequenced was blood. The receptors were gathered from a woman aged 25 to 39 with Graves' hyperthyroidism.

This clonotype was seen ten or more times. The rearrangement uses TRBV5-6 and TRBJ2-7; 7 positions match TRBD1. The germline V gene has CDR1 SGHDT and CDR2 YYEEEE. Unmatched junction bases numbered 13, after V lost 2 bases and J lost 2 bases. The CDR3 runs 17 residues. The CDR3 loop reads CASSFTPFRDRTYEQYF. In DNA, the CDR3 is TGTGCCAGCAGCTTTACGCCATTCCGGGACAGAACCTACGAGCAGTACTTC.

This clonotype occurred many times. CDR3 bases: TGTGCCATCAGTGAGTCGGGGGCAAGGTCGGAGACCCAGTACTTC. Amino acid sequence: CAISESGARSETQYF. The chain combines TRBV10-3 with TRBJ2-5; D is perhaps TRBD1 (6 bases). The V gene's germline CDR1 is ENHRY and CDR2 SYGVKD. With 0 bases removed from V and 5 bases from J, the gap between germline ends came to 13 bases. The CDR3 extends over 15 amino acids.

This clonotype turned up a few times. The chain combines TRBV15 with TRBJ1-1; D remains ambiguous. The germline V gene encodes CDR1 LNHNV and CDR2 YYDKDF (reference sequence). The CDR3 is made up of 13 amino acids. V was pared by 1 base and J by 2 bases, with 5 bases between. The CDR3 here is CATSRASNTEAFF. The CDR3, as DNA: TGTGCCACCAGCAGAGCTAGTAACACTGAAGCTTTCTTT. The full variable domain, its missing parts supplied by reference TRBV15 and TRBJ1-1, is DAMVIQNPRYQVTQFGKPVTLSCSQTLNHNVMYWYQQKSSQAPKLLFHYYDKDFNNEADTPDNFQSRRPNTSFCFLDIRSPGLGDTAMYLCATSRASNTEAFFGQGTRLTVV.

This clonotype occurred many times. This chain joins TRBV28 and TRBJ2-2; D not certain. Trimming removed 4 bases from V and 4 bases from J, with 22 bases in between. The CDR3 consists of 18 residues. In germline, CDR1 is MDHEN, CDR2 SYDVKM. CDR3 sequence reads: CASSSIQPSPHSTGELFF. The DNA of the CDR3 is TGTGCCAGCAGTTCAATACAACCCAGCCCTCATAGCACCGGGGAGCTGTTTTTT.

This clonotype was observed a handful of times. The chain employs TRBV11-2 and TRBJ2-1; D might be TRBD1 (6 bases). This CDR3 is 15 amino acids long. With 5 bases removed from V and 4 bases from J, the gap between germline ends came to 15 bases. Looked up from germline, CDR1 is SGHAT and CDR2 is FQNNGV. DNA of the CDR3: TGTGCCAGCAGCACCTCAGGGGCAGGGTACAATGAGCAGTTCTTC. Residues: CASSTSGAGYNEQFF.

In its sample, this clonotype was seen many times. This chain links TRBV12-3 or TRBV12-4 with TRBJ2-7, with D hard to call. Trimming stripped 5 bases from V and 3 bases from J, with 8 bases between. This CDR3 comprises 12 residues. The CDR3 sequence is CASSTNSYEQYF. In nucleotides, the CDR3 is TGTGCCAGCAGTACCAACAGCTACGAGCAGTACTTC.

Many counts were recorded for this clonotype. This rearrangement joins TRBV11-2 to TRBJ2-1; D gene unclear. Trimming shortened V by 5 bases and J by 4 bases, and 15 bases separated the two germline ends. The CDR3 consists of 15 residues. CDR1 SGHAT and CDR2 FQNNGV come from the germline V gene. As DNA, the CDR3 is TGTGCCAGCAGCCCCCGGTCGTTCCTATACAATGAGCAGTTCTTC. Translating it yields CASSPRSFLYNEQFF.

This clonotype was seen only once. CDR3 DNA sequence: TGCGCCAGCAGCTTGGCCGGGAGGGAAGGAGATACGCAGTATTTT. Translation gives CASSLAGREGDTQYF. The rearrangement links TRBV5-1 to TRBJ2-3, with 8 bases fitting TRBD2. The CDR3 runs 15 residues. Germline V gene sequence: CDR1 SGHRS, CDR2 YFSETQ. J gave up 5 bases and V 0 bases, and 5 bases lay outside the gene matches.

Details on this clonotype: A read error may explain this, as a much larger clone is one base away. A read error is likely, as this CDR3 ends without the conserved phenylalanine or tryptophan. The chain combines TRBV7-8 with TRBJ1-2; 11 positions match TRBD1. Trimming took 1 base from V and 7 from J; bases not matched to a gene: 5. The CDR3 runs to 15 residues. The germline gives CDR1 SGHVS, CDR2 FQNEAQ. The CDR3 region is CASSLGGQGASGYTI. CDR3 DNA sequence: TGTGCCAGCAGCTTAGGTGGACAGGGGGCTTCTGGCTACACCATC.

This clonotype was observed a few times. This chain joins TRBV5-5 and TRBJ1-2; tentatively, D is TRBD1 (6 bases). V dropped 6 bases and J dropped 3 bases, with 18 bases sitting between them. Germline V CDR1 and CDR2: SGHKS, YYEKEE (reference sequence). The CDR3 is 15 amino acids. CDR3 sequence: CASTSGAGDYYGYTF. DNA for the CDR3: TGTGCCAGCACCTCGGGGGCTGGGGATTACTATGGCTACACCTTC.

This clonotype was seen a few times. The chain has TRBV5-1 and TRBJ1-1; D unresolved. The CDR3 loop spans 14 amino acids. V was shortened by 2 bases and J by 1 base, with 9 bases between the two germline ends. Germline-derived CDR1 and CDR2 are SGHRS and YFSETQ. This CDR3 is CASSFSARNTEAFF. The CDR3 DNA sequence: TGCGCCAGCAGCTTTTCGGCCAGGAACACTGAAGCTTTCTTT. Together with reference TRBV5-1 and TRBJ1-1, the CDR3 gives the full variable domain: KAGVTQTPRYLIKTRGQQVTLSCSPISGHRSVSWYQQTPGQGLQFLFEYFSETQRNKGNFPGRFSGRQFSNSRSEMNVSTLELGDSALYLCASSFSARNTEAFFGQGTRLTVV.

The rearrangement joins TRBV7-3 to TRBJ2-3; 13 nucleotides align to TRBD2. J gave up 4 bases and V 5 bases, and 9 bases lay outside the gene matches. The CDR3 runs to 17 residues. Looked up from germline, CDR1 is SGHTA and CDR2 is FQGTGA. For the CDR3, the DNA is TGTGCCAGCAGCGCCGGACTAGCGGGAGTTGTAGCAGATACGCAGTATTTT. Its translation: CASSAGLAGVVADTQYF.

This clonotype has a count of ten or more. The chain recombines TRBV6-1 with TRBJ1-1; tentative D call: TRBD1 (6 bases). Trimming cost V 5 bases and J 0 bases, with 10 bases left between them. The germline gives CDR1 MNHNS, CDR2 SASEGT. This CDR3 contains 14 residues. In DNA form, the CDR3 reads TGTGCCAGCAGTTACCAGGGGATGAACACTGAAGCTTTCTTT. Translating it yields CASSYQGMNTEAFF.

The chain carries TRBV29-1 and TRBJ2-2; D not certain. Germline V lookup: CDR1 SQVTM, CDR2 ANQGSEA. V shed 4 bases and J shed 1 base, with 4 bases lying between them. The CDR3 loop spans 12 amino acids. CDR3 in DNA: TGCAGCGTTGTTAGGAACACCGGGGAGCTGTTTTTT. Translating it yields CSVVRNTGELFF.

This clonotype was seen at least ten times. The chain joins TRBV7-9 to TRBJ2-7, with 9 bases matching TRBD1. CDR1 and CDR2 (germline): SEHNR, FQNEAQ (reference sequence). J was trimmed by 4 bases and V by 5 bases; bases with no gene match: 9. The CDR3 is 15 amino acids. The CDR3 DNA follows: TGTGCCAGCAGCCGACGACAGGGGGTGAGGTACGAGCAGTACTTC. It codes for CASSRRQGVRYEQYF. Variable domain in full (rest from reference TRBV7-9 and TRBJ2-7): DTGVSQNPRHKITKRGQNVTFRCDPISEHNRLYWYRQTLGQGPEFLTYFQNEAQLEKSRLLSDRFSAERPKGSFSTLEIQRTEQGDSAMYLCASSRRQGVRYEQYFGPGTRLTVT.

This clonotype was detected many times. This sequence joins TRBV18 and TRBJ2-7; TRBD2 matches 8 bases. The CDR3 consists of 13 residues. Trimming took 6 bases from V and 4 from J; bases not matched to a gene: 5. The V gene's germline CDR1 is KGHSH and CDR2 LQKENI. CDR3 bases: TGTGCCAGCTCCCAACTAGCGGCATACGAGCAGTACTTC. Its protein is CASSQLAAYEQYF.

This clonotype showed up just a few times. The genes are TRBV20-1 and TRBJ1-2; D gene unclear. The CDR3 totals 12 residues. The ends were cut back, 0 bases at V and 0 bases at J, with 2 bases in the middle. Germline V lookup: CDR1 DFQATT, CDR2 SNEGSKA (reference sequence). CDR3 region: CSARDPNYGYTF. CDR3 DNA sequence: TGCAGTGCTAGAGACCCTAACTATGGCTACACCTTC.

This clonotype was counted at least ten times. The genes are TRBV12-3 or TRBV12-4 and TRBJ2-3; D remains unclear. This CDR3 has 13 amino acids. Trimming stripped 8 bases from V and 5 bases from J, with 14 bases between. The CDR3 loop is CASEGLRGDTQYF. In DNA, the CDR3 is TGTGCCAGCGAAGGCCTCCGAGGAGATACGCAGTATTTT.

The sample holds many counts of this clonotype. The V and J genes are TRBV20-1 and TRBJ2-1, with D possibly TRBD2 on 6 matching bases. Germline V CDR1 and CDR2: DFQATT, SNEGSKA (reference sequence). The CDR3 has 13 amino acids. Trimming took 5 bases from V and 8 from J, leaving 16 bases between them. CDR3 in amino acids: CSASDGGGDEQFF. The CDR3 DNA sequence: TGCAGTGCTTCCGACGGGGGTGGGGATGAGCAGTTCTTC.

This clonotype was seen many times. The V and J genes are TRBV2 and TRBJ2-5, with D possibly TRBD1 on 6 matching bases. The length of the CDR3 is 12 residues. Germline-derived CDR1 and CDR2 are SNHLY and FYNNEI. V lost 9 bases to trimming and J lost 4 bases, with 12 bases between them. CDR3 in DNA: TGTGCCAGTACAGGGAACGGAGAGACCCAGTACTTC. Translated: CASTGNGETQYF.

The gene calls are TRBV15 and TRBJ2-5; D assignment may be TRBD1 or TRBD2 (5 bases each). This CDR3 has 14 amino acids. V gave up 0 bases and J gave up 5 bases, with 10 bases separating them. Germline V gene sequence: CDR1 LNHNV, CDR2 YYDKDF (reference sequence). The chain's CDR3 is CATSRDGTYETQYF. The CDR3 DNA reads TGTGCCACCAGCAGAGACGGGACGTATGAGACCCAGTACTTC.

The sample holds many counts of this clonotype. The gene calls are TRBV12-3 or TRBV12-4 and TRBJ1-5; D remains unclear. Trimming took off 3 bases at V and 7 bases at J, with 10 bases between the two ends. CDR3 size: 13 residues. This CDR3 is CASSFSLGQPQHF. CDR3 nucleotides: TGTGCCAGCAGTTTCTCCCTGGGCCAGCCCCAGCATTTT.

This clonotype was seen repeatedly, ten times or more. CDR3 amino acids: CASRPRQGAGVADTQYF. The CDR3 region has the DNA TGTGCCAGCAGACCACGACAGGGTGCGGGAGTTGCAGATACGCAGTATTTT. The chain joins TRBV28 to TRBJ2-3, with D perhaps being TRBD1 or TRBD2 (7 bases each). Deletions cut 6 bases from V and 4 bases from J, with 23 bases between. Germline lookup yields CDR1 MDHEN and CDR2 SYDVKM. CDR3 size: 17 residues.

Many counts were recorded for this clonotype. This chain uses TRBV20-1 with TRBJ2-1; TRBD2 aligns across 11 bases. The CDR3 spans 13 residues. V was pared by 6 bases and J by 5 bases, with 3 bases of the junction left unmatched. The germline V gene has CDR1 DFQATT and CDR2 SNEGSKA (reference sequence). The CDR3 bases are TGCAGTGCACCGGGACTAGCGGACAATGAGCAGTTCTTC. Encoded protein: CSAPGLADNEQFF.

V usage is TRBV7-2 and J usage is TRBJ1-3; D is perhaps TRBD1 (5 bases). The ends were cut back, 5 bases at V and 4 bases at J, with 18 bases in the middle. Looked up from germline, CDR1 is SGHTA and CDR2 is FQGNSA. This CDR3 is 16 amino acids long. CDR3 sequence: CASSLHSRGGGNTIYF. The CDR3 region has the DNA TGTGCCAGCAGCCTTCATTCGCGGGGCGGGGGAAACACCATATATTTT.

The V call is TRBV20-1, the J call TRBJ2-5; D is unresolved. CDR1 and CDR2 (germline): DFQATT, SNEGSKA (reference sequence). The CDR3 has 11 amino acids. V lost 2 bases, J lost 4 bases, and 5 bases lay in between. CDR3 sequence (DNA): TGCAGTGCTAGAAATGCAGAGACCCAGTACTTC. Protein: CSARNAETQYF.

This clonotype has a count of ten or more. This chain connects TRBV12-3 or TRBV12-4 to TRBJ2-1; D ambiguous. The CDR3 spans 15 residues. V lost 7 bases and J lost 3, with 16 bases in between. This CDR3 reads CASILGNGYYNEQFF. CDR3 bases: TGTGCCAGCATCCTAGGGAATGGGTACTACAATGAGCAGTTCTTC.